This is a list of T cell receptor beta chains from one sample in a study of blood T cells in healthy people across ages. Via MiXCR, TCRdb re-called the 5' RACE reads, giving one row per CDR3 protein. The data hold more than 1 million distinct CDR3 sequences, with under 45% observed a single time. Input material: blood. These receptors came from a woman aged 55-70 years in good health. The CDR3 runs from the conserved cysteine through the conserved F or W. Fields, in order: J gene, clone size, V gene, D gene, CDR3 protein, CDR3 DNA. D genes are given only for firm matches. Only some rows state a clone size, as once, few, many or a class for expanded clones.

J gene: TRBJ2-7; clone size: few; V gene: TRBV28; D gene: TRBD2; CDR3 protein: CASDSAGRALEQYF; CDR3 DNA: TGTGCCAGCGATTCAGCCGGGAGGGCCCTAGAGCAGTACTTC
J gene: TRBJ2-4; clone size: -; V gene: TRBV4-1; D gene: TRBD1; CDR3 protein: CASSQEGTGREQYF; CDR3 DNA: TGCGCCAGCAGCCAAGAGGGGACAGGGAGGGAGCAGTACTTC
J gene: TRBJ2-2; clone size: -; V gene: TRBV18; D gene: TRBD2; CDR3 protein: CASSPPGLAGPRVTGELFF; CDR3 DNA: TGTGCCAGCTCACCCCCGGGACTAGCGGGGCCGCGGGTCACCGGGGAGCTGTTTTTT
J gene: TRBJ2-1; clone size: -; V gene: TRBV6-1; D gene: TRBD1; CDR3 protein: CASSGGEYRGAEQFF; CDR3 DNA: TGTGCCAGCAGTGGGGGGGAGTACAGGGGGGCTGAGCAGTTCTTC
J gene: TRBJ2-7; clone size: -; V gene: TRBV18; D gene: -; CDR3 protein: CASSPVRALYEQYF; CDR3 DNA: TGTGCCAGCTCACCCGTTCGGGCCCTCTACGAGCAGTACTTC
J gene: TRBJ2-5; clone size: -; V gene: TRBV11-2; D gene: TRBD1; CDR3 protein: CARSQTGGIETQYF; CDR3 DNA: TGTGCCCGCAGCCAAACAGGGGGCATAGAGACCCAGTACTTC
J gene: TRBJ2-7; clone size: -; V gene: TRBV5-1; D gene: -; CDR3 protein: CASTLGHEQYF; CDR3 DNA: TGCGCCAGCACCCTAGGCCACGAGCAGTACTTC
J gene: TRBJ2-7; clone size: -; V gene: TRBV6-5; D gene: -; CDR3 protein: CASSTAAEQYF; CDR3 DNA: TGTGCCAGCAGCACGGCCGCCGAGCAGTACTTC
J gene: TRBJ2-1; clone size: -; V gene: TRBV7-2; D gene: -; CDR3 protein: CASSGHLRDEQFF; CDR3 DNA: TGTGCCAGCAGCGGACACTTACGGGATGAGCAGTTCTTC
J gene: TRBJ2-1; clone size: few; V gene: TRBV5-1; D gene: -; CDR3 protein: CASSLGGISPYNEQFF; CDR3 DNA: TGCGCCAGCAGCTTGGGGGGGATTAGCCCCTACAATGAGCAGTTCTTC
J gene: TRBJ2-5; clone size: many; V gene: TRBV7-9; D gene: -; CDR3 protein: CASSLALAGSETQYF; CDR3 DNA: TGTGCCAGCAGCTTAGCGCTGGCAGGGTCAGAGACCCAGTACTTC
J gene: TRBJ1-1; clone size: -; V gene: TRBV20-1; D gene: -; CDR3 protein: CSASAGSEAFF; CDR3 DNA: TGCAGTGCTAGTGCGGGATCTGAAGCTTTCTTT
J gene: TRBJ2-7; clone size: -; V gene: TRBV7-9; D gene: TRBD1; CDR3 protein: CASSPEGWTGQWYEQYF; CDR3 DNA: TGTGCCAGCAGCCCAGAGGGTTGGACAGGCCAGTGGTACGAGCAGTACTTC
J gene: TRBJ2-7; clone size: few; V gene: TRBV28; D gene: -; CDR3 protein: CASSVPGAYEQYF; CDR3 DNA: TGTGCCAGCAGTGTACCGGGTGCCTACGAGCAGTACTTC
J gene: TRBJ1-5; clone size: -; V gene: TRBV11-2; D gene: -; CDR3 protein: CASSPTSGQPQHF; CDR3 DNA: TGTGCCAGCAGTCCGACGTCCGGTCAGCCCCAGCATTTT
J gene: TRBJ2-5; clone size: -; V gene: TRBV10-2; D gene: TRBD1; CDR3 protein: CASSGLTGVRQETQYF; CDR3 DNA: TGCGCCAGCAGTGGACTGACAGGGGTAAGACAAGAGACCCAGTACTTC
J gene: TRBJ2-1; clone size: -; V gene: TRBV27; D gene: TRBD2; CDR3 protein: CASSFPYTGGPNEQFF; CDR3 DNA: TGTGCCAGCAGTTTCCCTTATACGGGAGGGCCCAATGAGCAGTTCTTC
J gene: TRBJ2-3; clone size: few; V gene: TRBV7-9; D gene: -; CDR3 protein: CASSLDLSGTQYF; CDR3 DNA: TGTGCCAGCAGCTTAGATTTGTCTGGCACGCAGTATTTT
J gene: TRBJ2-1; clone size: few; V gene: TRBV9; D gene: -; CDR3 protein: CASSVEPALYNEQFF; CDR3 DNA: TGTGCCAGCAGCGTAGAGCCAGCCCTCTACAATGAGCAGTTCTTC
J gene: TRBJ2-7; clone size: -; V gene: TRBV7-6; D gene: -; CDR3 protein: CASSLPAGSFLEQYF; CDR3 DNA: TGTGCCAGCAGCTTACCAGCAGGGTCGTTTCTCGAGCAGTACTTC
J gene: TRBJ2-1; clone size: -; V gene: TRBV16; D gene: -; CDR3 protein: CASSQFRAGLKFDEQFF; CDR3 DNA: TGTGCCAGCAGCCAATTCCGGGCAGGGCTAAAGTTCGATGAGCAGTTCTTC
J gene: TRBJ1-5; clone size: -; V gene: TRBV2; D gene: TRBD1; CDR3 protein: CASADRDNQPQHF; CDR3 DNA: TGTGCCAGCGCTGACAGGGACAATCAGCCCCAGCATTTT
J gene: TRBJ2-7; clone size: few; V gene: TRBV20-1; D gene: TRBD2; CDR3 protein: CSALGLAGIGVGEQYF; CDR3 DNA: TGCAGTGCCTTGGGACTAGCGGGAATAGGTGTGGGCGAGCAGTACTTC
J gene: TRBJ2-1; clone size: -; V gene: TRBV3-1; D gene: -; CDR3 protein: CASSQDWSIYNEQFF; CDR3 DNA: TGTGCCAGCAGCCAAGACTGGAGTATCTACAATGAGCAGTTCTTC
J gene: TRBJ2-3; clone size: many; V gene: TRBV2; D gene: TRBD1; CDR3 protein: CASSGQGSDTQYF; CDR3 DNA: TGTGCCAGCTCGGGACAGGGCTCAGATACGCAGTATTTT
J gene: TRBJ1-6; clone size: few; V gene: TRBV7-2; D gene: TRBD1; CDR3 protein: CASTGGTANNSPLHF; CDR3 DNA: TGTGCCAGCACCGGCGGGACAGCCAATAATTCACCCCTCCACTTT
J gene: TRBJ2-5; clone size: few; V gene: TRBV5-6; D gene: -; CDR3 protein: CASSSREALETQYF; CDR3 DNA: TGTGCCAGCAGTTCCAGGGAGGCGTTGGAGACCCAGTACTTC
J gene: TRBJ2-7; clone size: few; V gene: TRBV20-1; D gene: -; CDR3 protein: CSAARDSYEQYF; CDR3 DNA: TGCAGTGCTGCCAGGGATTCCTACGAGCAGTACTTC
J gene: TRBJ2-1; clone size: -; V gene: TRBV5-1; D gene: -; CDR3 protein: CASSLDVGEQFF; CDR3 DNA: TGCGCCAGCAGCTTGGACGTTGGCGAGCAGTTCTTC
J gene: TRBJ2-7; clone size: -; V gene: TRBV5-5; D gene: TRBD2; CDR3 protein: CASSTGLAGVKSHEQYF; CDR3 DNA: TGTGCCAGCAGCACCGGACTAGCGGGAGTGAAATCCCACGAGCAGTACTTC
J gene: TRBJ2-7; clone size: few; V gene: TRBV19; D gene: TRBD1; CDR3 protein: CASSLGTGGKWYEQYF; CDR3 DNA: TGTGCCAGTAGCCTTGGGACAGGGGGCAAGTGGTACGAGCAGTACTTC
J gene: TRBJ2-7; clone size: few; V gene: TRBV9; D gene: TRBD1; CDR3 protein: CASSVTQTGNEQYF; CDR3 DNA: TGTGCCAGCAGCGTGACCCAGACAGGGAACGAGCAGTACTTC
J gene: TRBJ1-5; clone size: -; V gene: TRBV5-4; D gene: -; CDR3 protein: CASSLVLGTRQHF; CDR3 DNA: TGTGCCAGCAGCTTGGTTTTAGGGACTCGGCAGCATTTT
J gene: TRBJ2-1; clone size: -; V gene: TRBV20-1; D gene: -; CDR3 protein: CSARINMLSYNEQFF; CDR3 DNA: TGCAGTGCTAGGATTAATATGCTCTCCTACAATGAGCAGTTCTTC
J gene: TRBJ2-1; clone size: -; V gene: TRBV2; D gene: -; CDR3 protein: CASTGLNAQFF; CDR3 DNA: TGTGCCAGCACCGGACTTAACGCGCAGTTCTTC
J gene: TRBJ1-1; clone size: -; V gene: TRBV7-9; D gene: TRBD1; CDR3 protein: CASSLGAGGVTEAFF; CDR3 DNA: TGTGCCAGCAGCTTAGGTGCAGGGGGCGTCACTGAAGCTTTCTTT
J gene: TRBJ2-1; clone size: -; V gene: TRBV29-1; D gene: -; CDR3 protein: CSVGLGVGYNEQFF; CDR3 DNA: TGCAGCGTGGGACTTGGGGTGGGATACAATGAGCAGTTCTTC